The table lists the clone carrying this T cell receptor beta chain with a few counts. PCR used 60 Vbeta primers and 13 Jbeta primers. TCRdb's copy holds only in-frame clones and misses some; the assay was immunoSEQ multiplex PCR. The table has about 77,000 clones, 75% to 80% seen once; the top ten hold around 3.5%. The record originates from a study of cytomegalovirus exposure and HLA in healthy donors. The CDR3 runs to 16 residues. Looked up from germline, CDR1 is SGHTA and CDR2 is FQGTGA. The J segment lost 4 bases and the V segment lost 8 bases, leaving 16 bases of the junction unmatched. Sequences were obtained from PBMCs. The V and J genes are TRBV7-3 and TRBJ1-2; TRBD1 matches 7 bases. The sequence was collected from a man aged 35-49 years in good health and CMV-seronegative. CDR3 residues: CASPPIYRDSFYGYTF. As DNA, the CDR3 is TGTGCCAGCCCACCAATTTACCGGGACAGCTTCTATGGCTACACCTTC.